What follows are 27 T cell receptor beta chains derived from one specimen sequenced in a study of CD8+ T cells in alopecia areata. RNA was extracted and reverse transcribed into cDNA as the sequencing template. The data were produced by immunoSEQ multiplex PCR, yet TCRdb's version contains in-frame clones alone and is incomplete. The sample consists of 150,000 or so clones, 50% to 60% of them appearing once. What was sequenced was CD4+ T cells sorted from blood. The receptor set was obtained from a human donor in good health.

The rearrangement links TRBV4-1 to TRBJ1-1; no reliable D call. Trimming shortened V by 4 bases and J by 2 bases, and 11 bases separated the two germline ends. Per germline, CDR1 MGHRA and CDR2 YSYEKL. The CDR3 has 14 residues. CDR3 residues: CASSPVGLNTEAFF. CDR3 nucleotides: TGCGCCAGCAGCCCCGTTGGGTTAAACACTGAAGCTTTCTTT.

The chain has TRBV4-1 and TRBJ2-3, with 8 bases fitting TRBD2. The V gene's germline CDR1 is MGHRA and CDR2 YSYEKL. J was trimmed by 5 bases and V by 2 bases; bases with no gene match: 3. CDR3 length: 14 amino acids. CDR3 DNA sequence: TGCGCCAGCAGCCAAAGCGGGAGTTTAGATACGCAGTATTTT. As protein: CASSQSGSLDTQYF.

The V gene is TRBV7-9, the J gene TRBJ2-3; 14 bases line up with TRBD2. Germline V gene sequence: CDR1 SEHNR, CDR2 FQNEAQ (reference sequence). V dropped 2 bases and J dropped 2; count of bases not matched to a gene: 6. There are 18 residues in the CDR3. CDR3 loop: CASSLRRLAGGLTDTQYF. CDR3 DNA sequence: TGTGCCAGCAGCTTAAGGAGACTAGCGGGAGGGCTCACAGATACGCAGTATTTT.

The chain links TRBV30 to TRBJ2-5; D call uncertain. V was clipped by 1 base and J by 1 base, with 10 bases between them. CDR1 and CDR2 from the germline V gene are GTSNPN and SVGIG (reference sequence). The CDR3 covers 14 residues. This chain's CDR3 is CAWSALRGQETQYF. The CDR3 DNA is TGTGCCTGGAGTGCATTACGTGGCCAAGAGACCCAGTACTTC.

The chain couples TRBV6-5 to TRBJ1-2; D might be TRBD1 (6 bases). The CDR3 is 13 residues long. From germline, CDR1 is MNHEY and CDR2 SVGAGI. V shed 6 bases and J shed 8 bases, with 16 bases lying between them. Here the CDR3 DNA reads TGTGCCAGCAGGCCCCAGGGGAGTGGAGGCTACACCTTC. Translating it yields CASRPQGSGGYTF.

The chain is built from TRBV6-6 and TRBJ2-7, with D maybe TRBD2 (6 bases). Germline V gene sequence: CDR1 MNHNY, CDR2 SVGAGI (reference sequence). This CDR3 spans 14 amino acids. V dropped 5 bases and J dropped 6 bases, with 17 bases sitting between them. CDR3 coding DNA: TGTGCCAGCAGTCGGACTACCCTCTTTTCCGAGCAGTACTTC. It specifies CASSRTTLFSEQYF.

The V and J genes are TRBV4-2 and TRBJ2-7; 8 bases map to TRBD2. The CDR3 has 15 residues. Germline assignment: CDR1 LGHNA and CDR2 YNFKEQ. V trimming: 1 base; J trimming: 4 bases; junction bases outside the gene matches: 6. CDR3 nucleotide sequence: TGTGCCAGCAGCCAAGGTTTGAGCGGGAGTTACGAGCAGTACTTC. Amino acids: CASSQGLSGSYEQYF.

The genes are TRBV15 and TRBJ1-2, with 9 bases fitting TRBD1. The V gene end was trimmed by 2 bases and the J gene end by 4 bases; junction bases not matched to a gene: 2. Germline CDR1 reads LNHNV; CDR2 reads YYDKDF (reference sequence). The CDR3 extends over 14 amino acids. The CDR3 bases are TGTGCCACCAGCAGACCACAGGGGGCCTATGGCTACACCTTC. Translation: CATSRPQGAYGYTF.

The J gene is TRBJ2-7, the V gene TRBV5-4, with D perhaps TRBD2 (5 bases). The CDR3 runs to 13 residues. Trimming stripped 4 bases from V and 7 bases from J, with 15 bases between. The germline CDR1 and CDR2 sequences are SGHNT and YYREEE (reference sequence). CDR3 region: CASSRDWSGEQYF. The CDR3, as DNA: TGTGCCAGCAGCCGCGACTGGTCGGGAGAGCAGTACTTC.

With regard to this clone: Other nucleotide sequences from this sample produce the same CDR3. The chain recombines TRBV25-1 with TRBJ1-2, with 9 nucleotides matching TRBD1. V trimming: 3 bases; J trimming: 8 bases; junction bases outside the gene matches: 7. Germline lookup yields CDR1 MGHDK and CDR2 SYGVNS. The CDR3 is 14 amino acids. The CDR3 bases are TGTGCCAGCAGTGATCCGGGACAGGGTGAGGGCTACACCTTC. Amino acid sequence: CASSDPGQGEGYTF.

J is TRBJ2-2 and V is TRBV5-6; D possibly corresponds to TRBD1 (6 bases). Trimming pared 4 bases from V and 3 bases from J, leaving 16 bases between. CDR3 length: 16 amino acids. The germline V gene has CDR1 SGHDT and CDR2 YYEEEE. The CDR3 reads CASSPGQRVDTGELFF. Here the CDR3 DNA reads TGTGCCAGCAGCCCGGGACAAAGGGTGGACACCGGGGAGCTGTTTTTT. Combining the CDR3 with reference TRBV5-6 and TRBJ2-2 gives the whole variable domain DAGVTQSPTHLIKTRGQQVTLRCSPKSGHDTVSWYQQALGQGPQFIFQYYEEEERQRGNFPDRFSGHQFPNYSSELNVNALLLGDSALYLCASSPGQRVDTGELFFGEGSRLTVL.

The count of this clone is one. The chain couples TRBV5-4 to TRBJ1-2; D may be TRBD1 (6 bases). V lost 0 bases and J lost 4, with 10 bases in between. Germline lookup yields CDR1 SGHNT and CDR2 YYREEE (reference sequence). This CDR3 is 14 amino acids long. In nucleotides, the CDR3 is TGTGCCAGCAGCTTGGAGGGGGGCGTCTATGGCTACACCTTC. Protein sequence: CASSLEGGVYGYTF.

CDR3 amino acids: CASSRGAGNEKLFF. The CDR3 nucleotides read TGCGCCAGCAGCCGCGGCGCGGGCAATGAAAAACTGTTTTTT. This chain uses TRBV5-1 with TRBJ1-4; D is unresolved. Germline lookup yields CDR1 SGHRS and CDR2 YFSETQ. Trimming pared 4 bases from V and 5 bases from J, leaving 12 bases between. This CDR3 has 14 residues.

The chain has TRBV29-1 and TRBJ2-7; the D call may be TRBD1 or TRBD2 (5 bases each). The CDR3 is made up of 16 amino acids. Germline-derived CDR1 and CDR2 are SQVTM and ANQGSEA. Trimming pared 6 bases from V and 2 bases from J, leaving 23 bases between. CDR3 nucleotide sequence: TGCAGCGTGGAAAGCCCAGGGTCCTCGGGGCCCTACGAGCAGTACTTC. Translated: CSVESPGSSGPYEQYF.

The rearrangement uses TRBV15 and TRBJ1-2, with a tentative D call TRBD1 (5 bases). V was shortened by 5 bases and J by 4 bases, with 14 bases between the two germline ends. The CDR3 has 14 amino acids. CDR1 is LNHNV, CDR2 YYDKDF, per germline (reference sequence). The DNA for the CDR3 is TGTGCCACCAGCGCGCGGAGGGACGCCTATGGCTACACCTTC. Protein product: CATSARRDAYGYTF. The full variable domain, completed using reference TRBV15 and TRBJ1-2, is DAMVIQNPRYQVTQFGKPVTLSCSQTLNHNVMYWYQQKSSQAPKLLFHYYDKDFNNEADTPDNFQSRRPNTSFCFLDIRSPGLGDTAMYLCATSARRDAYGYTFGSGTRLTVV.

This clone has more than one count but fewer than ten. The CDR3 is CASSQVGPEKLFF. Here the CDR3 DNA reads TGCGCCAGCAGCCAAGTAGGGCCTGAAAAACTGTTTTTT. V gene TRBV4-1 combines with J gene TRBJ1-4; D is unclear. Trimming shortened V by 1 base and J by 7 bases, and 7 bases separated the two germline ends. The germline V gene encodes CDR1 MGHRA and CDR2 YSYEKL. This CDR3 is built from 13 residues.

This clone was seen only a few times. J is TRBJ2-7 and V is TRBV29-1; 11 bases line up with TRBD2. Germline V lookup: CDR1 SQVTM, CDR2 ANQGSEA. The CDR3 spans 13 residues. The junction had 8 bases not matched to a gene; V was cut back by 4 bases and J by 9 bases. CDR3 sequence: CSVGLAGGPGQYF. The CDR3 DNA reads TGCAGCGTTGGGCTAGCGGGAGGACCGGGGCAGTACTTC.

Only a few counts were recorded for this clone. The V and J genes are TRBV2 and TRBJ2-4; 9 nucleotides align to TRBD2. CDR1 is SNHLY, CDR2 FYNNEI, per germline. This CDR3 has 19 amino acids. V shed 6 bases, J shed 3 bases, and the junction held 18 bases outside the gene matches. CDR3 protein: CASRGPGLARQGGKNIQYF. The CDR3 coding sequence is TGTGCCAGCAGGGGCCCAGGACTAGCGAGACAGGGCGGCAAAAACATTCAGTACTTC.

This clone was seen a single time. J is TRBJ1-5 and V is TRBV28; 7 nucleotides agree with TRBD1. Germline V CDR1 and CDR2: MDHEN, SYDVKM. With V trimmed by 8 bases and J by 10 bases, 11 bases remained unmatched. This CDR3 comprises 13 residues. The chain's CDR3 is CASGYRGSGPQHF. The CDR3 DNA sequence: TGTGCCAGCGGATACAGGGGCTCGGGACCCCAGCATTTT.

In its sample, this clone was seen once. The chain employs TRBV6-6 and TRBJ2-5; D perhaps matches TRBD2 (6 bases). Germline loops: CDR1 MNHNY, CDR2 SVGAGI (reference sequence). Deletions cut 7 bases from V and 3 bases from J, with 18 bases between. This CDR3 contains 15 residues. The CDR3: CASTFSGNSKETQYF. The CDR3 region has the DNA TGTGCCAGCACCTTTAGCGGAAATAGCAAAGAGACCCAGTACTTC.

This chain links TRBV30 with TRBJ1-2; 7 positions agree with TRBD1. Losses at the gene ends were 8 bases for V and 4 bases for J; bases not matched to a gene: 7. The length of the CDR3 is 12 residues. Germline CDR1 is GTSNPN and CDR2 is SVGIG (reference sequence). DNA of the CDR3: TGTGCCGGGTTGGGACAGCTCTATGGCTACACCTTC. Its protein is CAGLGQLYGYTF.

This chain connects TRBV7-2 to TRBJ2-5; either TRBD1 or TRBD2 may fit D (5 bases each). CDR1 and CDR2 from the germline V gene are SGHTA and FQGNSA. Trimming shortened V by 10 bases and J by 5 bases, and 14 bases separated the two germline ends. The CDR3 spans 12 residues. The CDR3 sequence is CAIGGAWETQYF. The CDR3, as DNA: TGTGCCATTGGGGGAGCCTGGGAGACCCAGTACTTC.

This clone appeared a few times. The genes are TRBV29-1 and TRBJ2-1; 14 bases are a match to TRBD2. The germline V gene encodes CDR1 SQVTM and CDR2 ANQGSEA. V lost 4 bases to trimming and J lost 10 bases; unmatched junction nucleotides: 6. This CDR3 is built from 14 residues. Written as DNA, the CDR3 is TGCAGCGTTGGGACTAGCGGGAGGTCTTACGAGCAGTTCTTC. Amino acids: CSVGTSGRSYEQFF.

V gene TRBV5-4 combines with J gene TRBJ2-2; D perhaps matches TRBD1 (6 bases). Germline CDR1 reads SGHNT; CDR2 reads YYREEE (reference sequence). Trimming stripped 4 bases from V and 7 bases from J, with 11 bases between. CDR3 size: 13 residues. In nucleotides, the CDR3 is TGTGCCAGCAGCGCAGGACAGTACGGGGAGCTGTTTTTT. As protein: CASSAGQYGELFF.

The chain recombines TRBV30 with TRBJ1-1; no clear D gene. The V and J ends lost 7 bases and 0 bases respectively, with 12 bases between them. This CDR3 contains 13 residues. Germline lookup yields CDR1 GTSNPN and CDR2 SVGIG (reference sequence). The CDR3 sequence is CAFGRTMNTEAFF. The CDR3 bases are TGTGCCTTTGGACGGACGATGAACACTGAAGCTTTCTTT. The whole variable domain, filled in from reference TRBV30 and TRBJ1-1, reads SQTIHQWPATLVQPVGSPLSLECTVEGTSNPNLYWYRQAAGRGLQLLFYSVGIGQISSEVPQNLSASRPQDRQFILSSKKLLLSDSGFYLCAFGRTMNTEAFFGQGTRLTVV.

The CDR3 protein is CASSLGLAGGYEQYF. The CDR3, as DNA: TGTGCCAGCAGTTTAGGACTAGCGGGAGGCTACGAGCAGTACTTC. The genes are TRBV28 and TRBJ2-7, with TRBD2 matching 14 bases. The CDR3 runs 15 residues. The V gene end was trimmed by 2 bases and the J gene end by 3 bases; junction bases not matched to a gene: 0. Germline assignment: CDR1 MDHEN and CDR2 SYDVKM.

There are a few counts of this clone. V usage is TRBV28 and J usage is TRBJ1-2; weak D call: TRBD1 (5 bases). CDR1 is MDHEN and CDR2 is SYDVKM in the germline V gene. Trimming pared 5 bases from V and 2 bases from J, leaving 9 bases between. The CDR3 consists of 13 residues. This CDR3 is CASSRDGNYGYTF. In nucleotides, the CDR3 is TGTGCCAGCAGTCGGGACGGAAACTATGGCTACACCTTC.